This T cell receptor (beta chain) was sequenced for a study of T cell changes during pregnancy in multiple sclerosis. Only one count was recorded for this clone. The data were produced by immunoSEQ multiplex PCR, yet TCRdb's version contains in-frame clones alone and is incomplete. Of around 34,000 clones listed, approximately 94% are singletons. The germline V and J ends were trimmed by 0 bases and 2 bases, with 15 bases remaining between them. Looked up from germline, CDR1 is SGHKS and CDR2 is YYEKEE (reference sequence). The CDR3 is 17 amino acids. V usage is TRBV5-5 and J usage is TRBJ1-3, with D perhaps matching TRBD1 (5 bases). The sample consisted of CD4+ T cells from peripheral blood mononuclear cells, taken in the second trimester of pregnancy. The TCR was taken from a female donor with multiple sclerosis, enrolled in a pregnancy study. DNA for the CDR3: TGTGCCAGCAGCTTGGTTCCATGGGGGGGGACTGGAAACACCATATATTTT. Translated, it gives CASSLVPWGGTGNTIYF.